The 10 T cell receptor beta chains presented below share a single source sample, sequenced in a study of neurological immune-mediated disorders. Via MiXCR, TCRdb re-called the 5' RACE reads, giving one row per CDR3 protein. Of about 79,000 distinct CDR3 sequences detected, roughly an eighth appear once; the ten largest clones hold 6.5% to 8%. Sequencing was done on a sample of PBMCs. These TCRs come from a woman aged 50 to 60 in good health.

The gene calls are TRBV5-1 and TRBJ2-2, with D possibly matching TRBD1 (6 bases). V lost 4 bases and J lost 6, with 13 bases in between. Per the germline V gene, CDR1 is SGHRS and CDR2 is YFSETQ. This CDR3 is built from 14 residues. This chain's CDR3 is CASSTGQFPGELFF. CDR3 DNA sequence: TGCGCCAGCAGCACAGGACAGTTCCCCGGGGAGCTGTTTTTT.

The chain joins TRBV5-1 to TRBJ2-1, with 10 bases matching TRBD2. Germline V CDR1 and CDR2: SGHRS, YFSETQ. The CDR3 is made up of 15 amino acids. Trimming removed 2 bases from V and 8 bases from J; junction bases left unmatched: 7. The CDR3 protein is CASSLEASGRHEQFF. The CDR3 DNA sequence: TGCGCCAGCAGCTTAGAGGCTAGCGGGAGACATGAGCAGTTCTTC.

About this clonotype: A much larger clone differs from this one at a single base, so this may be a read error. This chain connects TRBV12-3 or TRBV12-4 to TRBJ1-3; 10 positions agree with TRBD1. This CDR3 region has 17 residues. This chain's CDR3 is CASSLYRTGGIGNTLYF. In DNA, the CDR3 is TGTGCCAGCAGTTTATACCGGACAGGGGGAATTGGAAACACCTTATATTTT.

This clonotype was observed a few times. The V gene is TRBV20-1, the J gene TRBJ1-4; 9 nucleotides line up with TRBD1. J gave up 7 bases and V 1 base, and 4 bases lay outside the gene matches. The V gene's germline CDR1 is DFQATT and CDR2 SNEGSKA (reference sequence). CDR3 length equals 14 residues. The CDR3 DNA sequence: TGCAGTGCTAGAGCTGGGACAGGGTTTGAAAAACTGTTTTTT. It translates to CSARAGTGFEKLFF.

This clonotype showed up just a few times. The CDR3 is CSASPTWQETQYF. CDR3 in DNA: TGCAGTGCTAGTCCTACTTGGCAAGAGACCCAGTACTTC. V is TRBV20-1 and J is TRBJ2-5; no firm D call. Germline V gene sequence: CDR1 DFQATT, CDR2 SNEGSKA (reference sequence). The CDR3 contains 13 residues. With 3 bases removed from V and 2 bases from J, the gap between germline ends came to 10 bases.

This clonotype was recorded at least ten times. The genes are TRBV5-1 and TRBJ2-2, with a possible D match to TRBD1 (6 bases). Between the trimmed V and J ends, which lost 0 bases and 5 bases, there was a span of 11 bases. The CDR3 is 15 residues long. The germline gives CDR1 SGHRS, CDR2 YFSETQ. The CDR3: CASSLARTATGELFF. CDR3 sequence (DNA): TGCGCCAGCAGCTTGGCCAGGACAGCAACCGGGGAGCTGTTTTTT.

This clonotype occurred many times. The chain couples TRBV6-6 to TRBJ1-6; no clear D gene. Germline CDR1 is MNHNY and CDR2 is SVGAGI (reference sequence). The V gene lost 2 bases and the J gene lost 16 bases, with 9 bases spanning the gap. There are 11 residues in the CDR3. CDR3 sequence reads: CASSYQEGLHF. The DNA of the CDR3 is TGTGCCAGCAGTTACCAGGAAGGGCTCCACTTT.

A word on this clonotype: One end of the junction does not line up with germline, which may come from a read error. V usage is TRBV5-1 and J usage is TRBJ2-2, with 10 bases identical to TRBD2. This CDR3 comprises 18 residues. Germline V gene data show CDR1 as SGHRS and CDR2 as YFSETQ. The CDR3 coding sequence is TGCGCCAGCAGCTTGGGGGCTAGCGGGAGCGGTAACACCTGGGAGCTGTTTTTT. It codes for CASSLGASGSGNTWELFF. Using reference TRBV5-1 and TRBJ2-2 for the parts outside the CDR3, the full variable domain is KAGVTQTPRYLIKTRGQQVTLSCSPISGHRSVSWYQQTPGQGLQFLFEYFSETQRNKGNFPGRFSGRQFSNSRSEMNVSTLELGDSALYLCASSLGASGSGNTWELFFGEGSRLTVL.

This clonotype has a count of ten or more. This rearrangement joins TRBV29-1 to TRBJ1-2, with D hard to call. The germline CDR1 and CDR2 sequences are SQVTM and ANQGSEA. Trimming pared 5 bases from V and 2 bases from J, leaving 6 bases between. This CDR3 has 11 amino acids. The DNA of the CDR3 is TGCAGCGTTCAGGAAAACTATGGCTACACCTTC. It translates to CSVQENYGYTF.

Turning to this clonotype: A much bigger clone sits one base away, suggesting this may be a read error. The rearrangement uses TRBV7-2 and TRBJ2-7; D not resolved. Germline V gene lookup returns CDR1 SGHTA and CDR2 FQGNSA. Deletions cut 5 bases from V and 4 bases from J, with 15 bases between. CDR3 length: 14 amino acids. The CDR3 sequence: CASSPVPTIYEQYF. The CDR3 bases are TGTGCCAGCAGCCCAGTGCCAACTATTTACGAGCAGTACTTC.